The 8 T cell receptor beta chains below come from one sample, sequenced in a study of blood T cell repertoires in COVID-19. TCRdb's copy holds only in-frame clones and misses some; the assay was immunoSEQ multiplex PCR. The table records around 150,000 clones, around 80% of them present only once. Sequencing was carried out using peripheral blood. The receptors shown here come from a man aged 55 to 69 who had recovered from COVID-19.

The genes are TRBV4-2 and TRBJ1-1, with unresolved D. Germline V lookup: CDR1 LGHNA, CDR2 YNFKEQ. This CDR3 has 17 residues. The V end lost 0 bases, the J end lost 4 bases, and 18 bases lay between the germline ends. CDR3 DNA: TGTGCCAGCAGCCAAGATTTCACAGTGGTTGAGGGCACTGAAGCTTTCTTT. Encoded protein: CASSQDFTVVEGTEAFF.

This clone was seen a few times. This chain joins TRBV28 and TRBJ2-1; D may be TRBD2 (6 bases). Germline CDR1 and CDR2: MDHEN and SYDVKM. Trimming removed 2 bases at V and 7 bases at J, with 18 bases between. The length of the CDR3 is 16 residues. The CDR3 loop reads CASSLLSGSTRNEQFF. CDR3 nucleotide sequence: TGTGCCAGCAGTTTACTTAGCGGATCCACAAGGAATGAGCAGTTCTTC. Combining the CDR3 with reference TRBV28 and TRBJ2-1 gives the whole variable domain DVKVTQSSRYLVKRTGEKVFLECVQDMDHENMFWYRQDPGLGLRLIYFSYDVKMKEKGDIPEGYSVSREKKERFSLILESASTNQTSMYLCASSLLSGSTRNEQFFGPGTRLTVL.

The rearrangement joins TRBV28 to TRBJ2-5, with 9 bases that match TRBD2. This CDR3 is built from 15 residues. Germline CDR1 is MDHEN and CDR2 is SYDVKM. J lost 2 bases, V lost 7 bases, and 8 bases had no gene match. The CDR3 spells CASTDSGGPQETQYF. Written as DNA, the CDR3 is TGTGCCAGCACTGACAGCGGGGGGCCTCAAGAGACCCAGTACTTC.

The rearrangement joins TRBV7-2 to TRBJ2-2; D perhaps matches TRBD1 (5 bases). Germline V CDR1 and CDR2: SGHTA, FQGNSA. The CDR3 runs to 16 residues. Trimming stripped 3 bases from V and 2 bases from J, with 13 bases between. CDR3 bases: TGTGCCAGCAGCTTGCTGTTACAGGTCAACACCGGGGAGCTGTTTTTT. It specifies CASSLLLQVNTGELFF.

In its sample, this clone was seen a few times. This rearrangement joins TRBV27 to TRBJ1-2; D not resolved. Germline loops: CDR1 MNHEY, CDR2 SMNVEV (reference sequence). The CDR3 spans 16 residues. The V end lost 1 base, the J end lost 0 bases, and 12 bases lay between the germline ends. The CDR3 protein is CASSLFGGVPNYGYTF. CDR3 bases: TGTGCCAGCAGTTTATTCGGCGGGGTCCCTAACTATGGCTACACCTTC.

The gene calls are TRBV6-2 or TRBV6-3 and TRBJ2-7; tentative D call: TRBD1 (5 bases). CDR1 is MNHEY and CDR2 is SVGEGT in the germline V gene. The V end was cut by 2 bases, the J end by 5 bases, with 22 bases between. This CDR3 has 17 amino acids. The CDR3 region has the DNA TGTGCCAGCAGTTACGAGGAATTTGGGGCCTTGGTGGACGAGCAGTACTTC. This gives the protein CASSYEEFGALVDEQYF.

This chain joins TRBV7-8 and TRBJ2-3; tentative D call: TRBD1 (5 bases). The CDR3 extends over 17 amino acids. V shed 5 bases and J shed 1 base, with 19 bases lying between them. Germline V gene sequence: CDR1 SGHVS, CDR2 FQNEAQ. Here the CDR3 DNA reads TGTGCCAGCAGCCGTCACGTTCTGGGGCGGCGCACAGATACGCAGTATTTT. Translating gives CASSRHVLGRRTDTQYF.

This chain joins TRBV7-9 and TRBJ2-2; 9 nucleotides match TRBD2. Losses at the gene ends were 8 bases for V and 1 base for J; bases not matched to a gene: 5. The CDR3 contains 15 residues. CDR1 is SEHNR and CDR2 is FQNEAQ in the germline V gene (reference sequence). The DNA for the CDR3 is TGTGCCAGCGGACGTAGCGGGAGGAACACCGGGGAGCTGTTTTTT. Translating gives CASGRSGRNTGELFF.